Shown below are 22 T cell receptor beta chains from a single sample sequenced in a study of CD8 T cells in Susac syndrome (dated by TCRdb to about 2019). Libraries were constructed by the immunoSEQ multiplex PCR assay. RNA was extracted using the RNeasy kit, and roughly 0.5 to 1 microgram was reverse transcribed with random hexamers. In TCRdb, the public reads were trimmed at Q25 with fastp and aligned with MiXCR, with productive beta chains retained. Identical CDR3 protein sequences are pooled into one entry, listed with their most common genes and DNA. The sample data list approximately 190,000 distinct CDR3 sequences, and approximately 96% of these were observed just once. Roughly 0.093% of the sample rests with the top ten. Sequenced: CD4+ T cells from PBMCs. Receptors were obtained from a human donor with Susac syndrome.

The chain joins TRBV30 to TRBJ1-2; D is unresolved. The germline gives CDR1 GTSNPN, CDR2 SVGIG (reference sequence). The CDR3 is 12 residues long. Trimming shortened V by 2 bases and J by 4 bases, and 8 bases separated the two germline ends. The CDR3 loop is CAWSISFYGYTF. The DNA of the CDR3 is TGTGCCTGGAGTATCTCGTTCTATGGCTACACCTTC. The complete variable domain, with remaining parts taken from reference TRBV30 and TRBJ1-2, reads SQTIHQWPATLVQPVGSPLSLECTVEGTSNPNLYWYRQAAGRGLQLLFYSVGIGQISSEVPQNLSASRPQDRQFILSSKKLLLSDSGFYLCAWSISFYGYTFGSGTRLTVV.

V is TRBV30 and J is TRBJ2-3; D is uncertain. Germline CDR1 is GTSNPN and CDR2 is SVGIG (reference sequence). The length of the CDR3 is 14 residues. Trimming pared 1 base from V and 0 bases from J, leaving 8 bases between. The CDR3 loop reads CAWSAGGSTDTQYF. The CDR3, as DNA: TGTGCCTGGAGTGCGGGTGGTAGCACAGATACGCAGTATTTT.

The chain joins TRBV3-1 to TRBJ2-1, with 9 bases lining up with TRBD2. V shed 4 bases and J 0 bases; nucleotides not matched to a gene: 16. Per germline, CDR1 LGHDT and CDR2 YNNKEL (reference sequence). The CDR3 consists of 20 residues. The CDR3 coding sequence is TGTGCCAGCAGCCCCTGGGCTAGCGGGGCGCTTGGGAGCTCCTACAATGAGCAGTTCTTC. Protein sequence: CASSPWASGALGSSYNEQFF.

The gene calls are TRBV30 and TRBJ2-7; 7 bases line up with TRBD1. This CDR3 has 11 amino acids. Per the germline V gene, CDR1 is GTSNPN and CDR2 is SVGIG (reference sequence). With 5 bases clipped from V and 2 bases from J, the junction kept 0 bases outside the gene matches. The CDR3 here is CAWGQAYEQYF. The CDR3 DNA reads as TGTGCCTGGGGACAGGCCTACGAGCAGTACTTC.

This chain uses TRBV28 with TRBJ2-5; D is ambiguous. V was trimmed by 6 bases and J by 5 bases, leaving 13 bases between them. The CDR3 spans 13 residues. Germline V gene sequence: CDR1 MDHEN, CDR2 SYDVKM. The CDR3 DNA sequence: TGTGCCAGCAGCGGCGACACAATTGAGACCCAGTACTTC. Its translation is CASSGDTIETQYF.

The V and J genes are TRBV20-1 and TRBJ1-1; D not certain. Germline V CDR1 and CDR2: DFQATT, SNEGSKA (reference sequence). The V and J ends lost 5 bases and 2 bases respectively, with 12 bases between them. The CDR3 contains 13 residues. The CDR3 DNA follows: TGCAGTGCTCTTCGACGGTATAACACTGAAGCTTTCTTT. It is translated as CSALRRYNTEAFF.

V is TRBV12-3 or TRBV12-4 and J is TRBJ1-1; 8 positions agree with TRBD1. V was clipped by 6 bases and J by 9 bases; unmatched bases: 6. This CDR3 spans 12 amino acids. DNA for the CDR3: TGTGCCAGCAGAACCCTCAGGGGGCAAGCTTTCTTT. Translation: CASRTLRGQAFF.

In DNA form, the CDR3 reads TGTGCCTGGAGGGATTCCTATGGCTACACCTTC. It translates to CAWRDSYGYTF. This chain uses TRBV30 with TRBJ1-2; D call uncertain. V lost 3 bases and J lost 4, with 6 bases in between. The CDR3 length is 11 residues. CDR1 and CDR2 from the germline V gene are GTSNPN and SVGIG (reference sequence).

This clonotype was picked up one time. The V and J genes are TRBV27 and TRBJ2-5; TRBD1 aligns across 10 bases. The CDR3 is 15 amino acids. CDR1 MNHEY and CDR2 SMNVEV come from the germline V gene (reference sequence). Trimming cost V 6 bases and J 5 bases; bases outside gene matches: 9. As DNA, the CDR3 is TGTGCCAGCAGCCCGCCGGGACAGGGGAGGGAGACCCAGTACTTC. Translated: CASSPPGQGRETQYF.

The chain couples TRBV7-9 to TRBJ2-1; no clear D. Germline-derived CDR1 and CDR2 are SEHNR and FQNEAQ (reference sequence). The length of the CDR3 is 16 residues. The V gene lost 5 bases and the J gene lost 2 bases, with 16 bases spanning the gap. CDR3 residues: CASSRDLGGPYNEQFF. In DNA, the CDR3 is TGTGCCAGCAGCCGCGACTTGGGCGGACCCTACAATGAGCAGTTCTTC.

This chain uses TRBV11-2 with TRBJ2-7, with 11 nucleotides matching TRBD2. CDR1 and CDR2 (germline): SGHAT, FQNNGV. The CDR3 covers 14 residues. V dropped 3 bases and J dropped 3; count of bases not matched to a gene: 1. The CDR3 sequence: CASSFGTSGYEQYF. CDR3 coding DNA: TGTGCCAGCAGCTTCGGGACTAGCGGCTACGAGCAGTACTTC.

The CDR3 is CASSPTGSGGDTQYF. In DNA, the CDR3 is TGTGCCAGCAGCCCAACAGGCAGTGGTGGAGATACGCAGTATTTT. The V and J genes are TRBV6-5 and TRBJ2-3, with D tentatively TRBD1 (5 bases). Germline CDR1 and CDR2: MNHEY and SVGAGI. The V end was cut by 6 bases, the J end by 5 bases, with 18 bases between. The CDR3 spans 15 residues.

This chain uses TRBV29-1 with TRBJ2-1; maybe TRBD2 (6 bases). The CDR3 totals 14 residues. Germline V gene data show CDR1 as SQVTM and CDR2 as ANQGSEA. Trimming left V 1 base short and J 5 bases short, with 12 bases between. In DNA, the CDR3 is TGCAGCGTTGAAGGGCCTAGGAGGGACAATGAGCAGTTCTTC. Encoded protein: CSVEGPRRDNEQFF.

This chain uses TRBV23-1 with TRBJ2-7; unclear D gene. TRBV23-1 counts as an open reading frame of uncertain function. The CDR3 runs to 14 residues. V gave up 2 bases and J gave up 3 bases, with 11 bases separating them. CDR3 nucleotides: TGCGCCAGCAGTCAAGAGGCTAGGATCTACGAGCAGTACTTC. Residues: CASSQEARIYEQYF.

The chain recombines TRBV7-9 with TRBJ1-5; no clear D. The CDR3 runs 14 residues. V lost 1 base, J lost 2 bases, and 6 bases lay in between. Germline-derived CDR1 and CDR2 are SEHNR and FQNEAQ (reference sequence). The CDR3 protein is CASSLDAGNQPQHF. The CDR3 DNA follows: TGTGCCAGCAGCTTAGATGCCGGCAATCAGCCCCAGCATTTT.

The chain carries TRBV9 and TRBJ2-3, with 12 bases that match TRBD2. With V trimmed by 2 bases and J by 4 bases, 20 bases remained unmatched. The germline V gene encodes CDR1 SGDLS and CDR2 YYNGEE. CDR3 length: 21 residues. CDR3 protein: CASSVSLFSLPTSGGSDTQYF. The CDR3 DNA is TGTGCCAGCAGCGTTAGCTTGTTTTCCCTCCCAACTAGCGGGGGGTCAGATACGCAGTATTTT.

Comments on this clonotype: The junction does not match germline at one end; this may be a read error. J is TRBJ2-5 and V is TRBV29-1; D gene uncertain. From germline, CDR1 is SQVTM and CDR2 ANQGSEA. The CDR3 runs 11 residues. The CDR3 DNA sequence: TGCAGCGTTGTGGTAGGAGAGGCCCAGTACTTC. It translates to CSVVVGEAQYF.

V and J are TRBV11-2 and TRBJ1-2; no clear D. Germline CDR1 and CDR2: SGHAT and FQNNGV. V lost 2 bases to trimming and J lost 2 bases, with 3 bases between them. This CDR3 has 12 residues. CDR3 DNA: TGTGCCAGCAGCTTAAGGAACTATGGCTACACCTTC. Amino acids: CASSLRNYGYTF.

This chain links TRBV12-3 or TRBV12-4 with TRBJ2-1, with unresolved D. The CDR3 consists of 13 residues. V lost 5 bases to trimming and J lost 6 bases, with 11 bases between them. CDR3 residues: CASSPRGVNEQFF. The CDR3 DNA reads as TGTGCCAGCAGTCCGCGTGGGGTCAATGAGCAGTTCTTC.

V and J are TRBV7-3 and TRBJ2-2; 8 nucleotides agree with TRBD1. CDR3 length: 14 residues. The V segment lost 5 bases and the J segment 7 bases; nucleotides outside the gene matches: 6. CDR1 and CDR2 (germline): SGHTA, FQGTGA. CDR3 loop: CASSPQGAGGELFF. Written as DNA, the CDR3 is TGTGCCAGCAGCCCTCAGGGGGCGGGCGGGGAGCTGTTTTTT.

The CDR3 DNA reads as TGTGCCAGCTCAGGGGGACAGGGGAACACTGAAGCTTTCTTT. Amino acid sequence: CASSGGQGNTEAFF. The J gene is TRBJ1-1, the V gene TRBV18, with 9 bases fitting TRBD1. Germline loops: CDR1 KGHSH, CDR2 LQKENI. With 5 bases clipped from V and 1 base from J, the junction kept 2 bases outside the gene matches. The CDR3 has 14 residues.

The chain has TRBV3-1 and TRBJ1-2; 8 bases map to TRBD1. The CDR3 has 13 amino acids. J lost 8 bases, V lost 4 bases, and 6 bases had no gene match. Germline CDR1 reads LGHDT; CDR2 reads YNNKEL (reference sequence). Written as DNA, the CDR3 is TGTGCCAGCAGCCCGGGACAGGCTAAGGGCTACACCTTC. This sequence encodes CASSPGQAKGYTF.